This is a list of T cell receptor beta chains from one sample in a study of low-dose radiotherapy and immunotherapy resistance in tumors. Via MiXCR, TCRdb re-called the reads, giving one row per CDR3 protein. The table lists roughly 52,000 distinct CDR3 sequences, roughly 33% of them singletons, with around 8% in the top ten. The sequences come from PBMCs, collected after low-dose radiotherapy plus immunotherapy. These receptors all come from a male donor with rectosigmoid adenocarcinoma. The CDR3 runs from the conserved cysteine through the conserved F or W. A D gene is named only where the DNA matches it firmly. Clone size is stated in some rows and not others, as once, few, many or a class when expanded.

v_gene: TRBV5-1
d_gene: TRBD2
abundance: NA
j_gene: TRBJ2-2
CDR3nt: TGCGCCAGCAGCACTAGCGCGGACTCCGGGGAGCTGTTTTTT
CDR3aa: CASSTSADSGELFF

v_gene: TRBV7-3
d_gene: TRBD1
abundance: NA
j_gene: TRBJ2-7
CDR3nt: TGTGCCAGCAGCTTCGACAGGGAGTACGAGCAGTACTTC
CDR3aa: CASSFDREYEQYF

v_gene: TRBV25-1
d_gene: NA
abundance: many
j_gene: TRBJ1-2
CDR3nt: TGTGCCAGCAGTGAATACGGGCAGGTCTATGGCTACACCTTC
CDR3aa: CASSEYGQVYGYTF

v_gene: TRBV6-2/TRBV6-3
d_gene: TRBD1
abundance: once
j_gene: TRBJ1-1
CDR3nt: TGTGCCAGCAGAGACAGGGCTCGGGGCACTGAAGCTTTCTTT
CDR3aa: CASRDRARGTEAFF

v_gene: TRBV3-1
d_gene: NA
abundance: many
j_gene: TRBJ2-7
CDR3nt: TGTGCCAGCAGCCTCGGAGGTGGAGGTGGCTACGAGCAGTACTTC
CDR3aa: CASSLGGGGGYEQYF

v_gene: TRBV5-1
d_gene: NA
abundance: NA
j_gene: TRBJ2-2
CDR3nt: TGCGCCAGCAGCCGCGGTCCCGGGGAGCTGTTTTTT
CDR3aa: CASSRGPGELFF

v_gene: TRBV29-1
d_gene: TRBD1
abundance: NA
j_gene: TRBJ2-1
CDR3nt: TGCAGCATCCACCGGGACAGAGCGTCCTTC
CDR3aa: CSIHRDRASF

v_gene: TRBV27
d_gene: TRBD2
abundance: many
j_gene: TRBJ2-7
CDR3nt: TGTGCCAGCAGTTTATGGGTAGCGGGAAATGGTTACGAGCAGTACTTC
CDR3aa: CASSLWVAGNGYEQYF

v_gene: TRBV12-3/TRBV12-4
d_gene: TRBD1
abundance: many
j_gene: TRBJ1-1
CDR3nt: TGTGCCAGCAGTCAGGGGGGGGCCATCTACACTGAAGCTTTCTTT
CDR3aa: CASSQGGAIYTEAFF

v_gene: TRBV18
d_gene: NA
abundance: NA
j_gene: TRBJ2-1
CDR3nt: TGTGCCAGCTCCTACGATGGGAATGAGCAGTTCTTC
CDR3aa: CASSYDGNEQFF

v_gene: TRBV10-3
d_gene: TRBD2
abundance: many
j_gene: TRBJ2-3
CDR3nt: TGTGCCACATTAGCGGGTAGCACAGATACGCAGTATTTT
CDR3aa: CATLAGSTDTQYF

v_gene: TRBV19
d_gene: NA
abundance: many
j_gene: TRBJ1-4
CDR3nt: TGTGCCAGTAGTATCGGGGCAGGCACTAATGAAAAACTGTTTTTT
CDR3aa: CASSIGAGTNEKLFF

v_gene: TRBV7-2
d_gene: NA
abundance: NA
j_gene: TRBJ2-1
CDR3nt: TGTGCCAGCAGCTTAGCGGGAGCACCCTACAATGAGCAGTTCTTC
CDR3aa: CASSLAGAPYNEQFF

v_gene: TRBV28
d_gene: NA
abundance: many
j_gene: TRBJ2-6
CDR3nt: TGTGCCAGCATCGGGATTTACTCTGGGGCCAACGTCCTGACTTTC
CDR3aa: CASIGIYSGANVLTF

v_gene: TRBV18
d_gene: NA
abundance: NA
j_gene: TRBJ2-2
CDR3nt: TGTGCCAGCTCAAGTAAGACACCCACTAACACCGGGGAGCTGTTTTTT
CDR3aa: CASSSKTPTNTGELFF

v_gene: TRBV5-1
d_gene: TRBD1
abundance: many
j_gene: TRBJ2-1
CDR3nt: TGCGCCAGCAGCTGGACAGGCGAACCACCCAATGAGCAGTTCTTC
CDR3aa: CASSWTGEPPNEQFF

v_gene: TRBV28
d_gene: NA
abundance: NA
j_gene: TRBJ2-1
CDR3nt: TGTGCCAGCAGTTTAGGGGTCCCGCCCTCCTACAATGAGCAGTTCTTC
CDR3aa: CASSLGVPPSYNEQFF

v_gene: TRBV28
d_gene: TRBD1
abundance: NA
j_gene: TRBJ2-3
CDR3nt: TGTGCCAGCAGACCAGGGGGACCCACAGATACGCAGTATTTT
CDR3aa: CASRPGGPTDTQYF

v_gene: TRBV30
d_gene: TRBD1
abundance: NA
j_gene: TRBJ2-7
CDR3nt: TGTGCCTGTACACAGGGGGCTTTCAACGAGCAGTACTTC
CDR3aa: CACTQGAFNEQYF

v_gene: TRBV12-3/TRBV12-4
d_gene: TRBD2
abundance: NA
j_gene: TRBJ2-1
CDR3nt: TGTGCCAGCAGTCCGCTTTTAGCGGGAGGCTACAATGAGCAGTTCTTC
CDR3aa: CASSPLLAGGYNEQFF

v_gene: TRBV21-1
d_gene: NA
abundance: NA
j_gene: TRBJ2-3
CDR3nt: TGTGCCAGCACCAGGGGAAGCGTGAGCACAGATATGCAGTATTTT
CDR3aa: CASTRGSVSTDMQYF

v_gene: TRBV4-1
d_gene: NA
abundance: many
j_gene: TRBJ1-4
CDR3nt: TGCGCCAGCAGCCAAGTGATGGATCAGGGACTGTTTTTT
CDR3aa: CASSQVMDQGLFF